One TCR beta chain is described in this entry. There are 16 residues in the CDR3. Germline CDR1 SGHVS, CDR2 FNYEAQ. V lost 0 bases, J lost 7 bases, and 15 bases lay in between. Generated by immunoSEQ multiplex PCR, the TCRdb table keeps only in-frame clones and is missing some. Of over 95,000 clones in the sample, roughly 88% were seen once. The data were obtained in a study of blood T cell repertoires in COVID-19. About the research overall: Italy, Spain and the United States were the sources of the convalescent and acute COVID-19 samples.

The gene calls are TRBV7-6 and TRBJ2-2, with D perhaps matching TRBD2 (6 bases). The source material was peripheral blood. The clonotype comes from a woman between 70 and 85 years old who had recovered from COVID-19. This chain's CDR3 is CASSLAGSLAHGELFF. The CDR3 nucleotides read TGTGCCAGCAGCTTAGCCGGTAGTCTAGCGCACGGGGAGCTGTTTTTT.